Each of the 5 T cell receptor beta chains below was sequenced from the same sample in a study of control samples from healthy donors and cancer patients. Generated by immunoSEQ multiplex PCR, the TCRdb table keeps only in-frame clones and is missing some. The table shows some 96,000 clones, with 87% occurring only once. The sequenced sample consisted of blood. The receptors derive from a woman aged 45-65 years in good health.

This chain uses TRBV7-9 with TRBJ1-1; D not certain. Trimming removed 0 bases from V and 0 bases from J, with 5 bases in between. Germline V lookup: CDR1 SEHNR, CDR2 FQNEAQ (reference sequence). This CDR3 is 14 amino acids long. In DNA form, the CDR3 reads TGTGCCAGCAGCTTAGCACCTATGAACACTGAAGCTTTCTTT. Residues: CASSLAPMNTEAFF.

V usage is TRBV30 and J usage is TRBJ2-3; D is ambiguous. Trimming took 0 bases from V and 1 from J, leaving 17 bases between them. The germline V gene encodes CDR1 GTSNPN and CDR2 SVGIG (reference sequence). The CDR3 totals 17 residues. For the CDR3, the DNA is TGTGCCTGGAGTGTTCCTCGGGCAGGCCTAGGCACAGATACGCAGTATTTT. Its protein product is CAWSVPRAGLGTDTQYF.

The V gene is TRBV15, the J gene TRBJ2-1; TRBD1 agrees at 7 bases. The CDR3 spans 16 residues. J was trimmed by 3 bases and V by 0 bases; bases with no gene match: 5. Germline V gene sequence: CDR1 LNHNV, CDR2 YYDKDF (reference sequence). CDR3: CATSRDPQGVYNEQFF. Written as DNA, the CDR3 is TGTGCCACCAGCAGAGATCCCCAGGGGGTCTACAATGAGCAGTTCTTC.

The chain links TRBV7-9 to TRBJ2-1; weak D call: TRBD1 (6 bases). The length of the CDR3 is 16 residues. Between the trimmed V and J ends, which lost 0 bases and 6 bases, there was a span of 15 bases. CDR1 SEHNR and CDR2 FQNEAQ come from the germline V gene (reference sequence). CDR3 DNA: TGTGCCAGCAGCTTAGCCAGGGCAGGGGAAGGCAATGAGCAGTTCTTC. This codes for CASSLARAGEGNEQFF.

This sequence joins TRBV2 and TRBJ1-5; D perhaps matches TRBD1 (6 bases). This CDR3 comprises 15 residues. The V gene's germline CDR1 is SNHLY and CDR2 FYNNEI. V lost 8 bases and J 4 bases, leaving 18 bases between the germline ends. Written as DNA, the CDR3 is TGTGCCAGCCTACTCGGGGGGGCAACGAATCAGCCCCAGCATTTT. Translating gives CASLLGGATNQPQHF.